What follows are 27 T cell receptor beta chains derived from one specimen sequenced in a study of cytotoxic CD8 clonotypes in ibrutinib-treated CLL. Profiling relied on immunoSEQ multiplex PCR, and the TCRdb table lists in-frame clones only, not all of them. The data contain 190,000 or so clones, over 60% of them singletons. The specimen was PBMCs, collected after 24 months of ibrutinib treatment. Receptors originate from a human donor with chronic lymphocytic leukemia.

The chain couples TRBV5-1 to TRBJ2-5; 10 bases align to TRBD2. This CDR3 contains 15 residues. J gave up 5 bases and V 0 bases, and 4 bases lay outside the gene matches. Germline V lookup: CDR1 SGHRS, CDR2 YFSETQ. The chain's CDR3 is CASSLGVSGRETQYF. CDR3 coding DNA: TGCGCCAGCAGCTTGGGTGTTAGCGGGAGGGAGACCCAGTACTTC.

V gene TRBV27 combines with J gene TRBJ1-1; possibly TRBD1 for D (5 bases). CDR1 is MNHEY, CDR2 SMNVEV, per germline (reference sequence). This CDR3 has 16 amino acids. V shed 2 bases and J shed 3 bases, with 16 bases lying between them. DNA for the CDR3: TGTGCCAGCAGTTTAGGGCCAGGGTGGGGGGACACTGAAGCTTTCTTT. It encodes CASSLGPGWGDTEAFF.

The V gene is TRBV5-4, the J gene TRBJ1-2; TRBD1 is a possible D gene (5 bases). V shed 3 bases and J shed 4 bases, with 22 bases lying between them. Germline CDR1 and CDR2: SGHNT and YYREEE (reference sequence). The CDR3 extends over 17 amino acids. CDR3 bases: TGTGCCAGCAGCTCCGGAGATTTTTGGGGCTCGCTCTATGGCTACACCTTC. Protein product: CASSSGDFWGSLYGYTF.

J is TRBJ1-4 and V is TRBV5-4; D possibly corresponds to TRBD1 (5 bases). CDR1 is SGHNT and CDR2 is YYREEE in the germline V gene (reference sequence). Trimming took 4 bases from V and 8 from J, leaving 15 bases between them. The CDR3 is 14 amino acids. The CDR3 nucleotides are TGTGCCAGCAGCCTAACAGGTGTTGAGGAAAAACTGTTTTTT. Amino acid sequence: CASSLTGVEEKLFF.

The V and J genes are TRBV28 and TRBJ1-1; TRBD1 agrees at 10 bases. The CDR3 loop spans 16 amino acids. From germline, CDR1 is MDHEN and CDR2 SYDVKM. Losses at the gene ends were 5 bases for V and 6 bases for J; bases not matched to a gene: 12. CDR3 loop: CASSLIPGQGSPEAFF. CDR3 nucleotides: TGTGCCAGCAGTCTTATCCCGGGACAGGGGAGCCCTGAAGCTTTCTTT.

The V call is TRBV4-2, the J call TRBJ2-3; TRBD2 agrees at 7 bases. The CDR3 is made up of 16 amino acids. J lost 3 bases, V lost 0 bases, and 6 bases had no gene match. The V gene's germline CDR1 is LGHNA and CDR2 YNFKEQ. As DNA, the CDR3 is TGTGCCAGCAGCCAAGATCCAGTGGGAGGGACAGATACGCAGTATTTT. The encoded protein is CASSQDPVGGTDTQYF.

The V and J genes are TRBV7-8 and TRBJ2-7; D may be TRBD2 (6 bases). V was pared by 1 base and J by 7 bases, with 11 bases between. CDR1 and CDR2 from the germline V gene are SGHVS and FQNEAQ. The CDR3 length is 13 residues. The CDR3 here is CASSLVLLAEQYF. Written as DNA, the CDR3 is TGTGCCAGCAGCTTAGTTCTTCTAGCGGAGCAGTACTTC. Combining the CDR3 with reference TRBV7-8 and TRBJ2-7 gives the whole variable domain GAGVSQSPRYKVAKRGQDVALRCDPISGHVSLFWYQQALGQGPEFLTYFQNEAQLDKSGLPSDRFFAERPEGSVSTLKIQRTQQEDSAVYLCASSLVLLAEQYFGPGTRLTVT.

The gene calls are TRBV5-3 and TRBJ2-7; D is undetermined. TRBV5-3 is treated as an ORF (open reading frame) with a function not yet certain. This CDR3 is built from 16 residues. V gave up 2 bases and J gave up 2 bases, with 17 bases separating them. The CDR3 is CARSFRDRAVTYEQYF. The CDR3 coding sequence is TGTGCCAGAAGCTTTCGCGACCGAGCCGTTACCTACGAGCAGTACTTC.

The chain uses TRBV7-2 and TRBJ2-7; D assignment may be TRBD1 or TRBD2 (5 bases each). Germline V lookup: CDR1 SGHTA, CDR2 FQGNSA. The CDR3 totals 15 residues. V lost 0 bases to trimming and J lost 3 bases, with 12 bases between them. The CDR3 loop is CASSLAGDSFYEQYF. The CDR3 DNA is TGTGCCAGCAGCTTAGCGGGGGATAGCTTCTACGAGCAGTACTTC.

The V gene is TRBV12-5, the J gene TRBJ2-7; 9 bases match TRBD2. This CDR3 has 15 amino acids. CDR1 and CDR2 (germline): LGHNT, FRNRAP. After removal of 6 bases from V and 3 bases from J, the junction contained 9 bases not matched to a gene. In DNA, the CDR3 is TGTGCTAGTGGGGACAGCGGGAGGTCTTACTACGAGCAGTACTTC. It yields the protein CASGDSGRSYYEQYF.

This chain links TRBV4-3 with TRBJ2-5, with D perhaps TRBD1 (6 bases). V lost 5 bases, J lost 9 bases, and 10 bases lay in between. Germline assignment: CDR1 LGHNA and CDR2 YSLEER. The CDR3 loop spans 11 amino acids. The CDR3 region is CASSEGGPQYF. CDR3 nucleotide sequence: TGCGCCAGCAGCGAAGGGGGTCCCCAGTACTTC.

The genes are TRBV27 and TRBJ2-7; 8 bases agree with TRBD2. The CDR3 contains 18 residues. V shed 5 bases, J shed 3 bases, and the junction held 18 bases outside the gene matches. Germline V gives CDR1 MNHEY, CDR2 SMNVEV (reference sequence). The CDR3 nucleotides read TGTGCCAGCAGTCCGGGACTAGGCAAGCCCGGGGGAAGCTACGAGCAGTACTTC. This sequence encodes CASSPGLGKPGGSYEQYF.

This chain's CDR3 is CAWSGGSNEQFF. The CDR3 region has the DNA TGTGCCTGGAGTGGCGGCTCTAATGAGCAGTTCTTC. J is TRBJ2-1 and V is TRBV30; D gene ambiguous. Trimming shortened V by 1 base and J by 7 bases, and 8 bases separated the two germline ends. The CDR3 has 12 residues. CDR1 is GTSNPN and CDR2 is SVGIG in the germline V gene (reference sequence).

This clone was counted between two and nine times. This chain joins TRBV14 and TRBJ2-7; D gene uncertain. V lost 5 bases and J 1 base, leaving 6 bases between the germline ends. Germline CDR1 is SGHDN and CDR2 is FVKESK. This CDR3 has 12 residues. The DNA for the CDR3 is TGTGCCAGCAGCGACGGATCCTACGAGCAGTACTTC. Protein: CASSDGSYEQYF.

CDR3 in DNA: TGTGCCAGCAGCTCACCAGCCTCCTACAATGAGCAGTTCTTC. Amino acids: CASSSPASYNEQFF. V and J are TRBV5-4 and TRBJ2-1, with unresolved D. CDR1 SGHNT and CDR2 YYREEE come from the germline V gene (reference sequence). The V end was cut by 3 bases, the J end by 0 bases, with 7 bases between. CDR3 length: 14 amino acids.

The chain carries TRBV29-1 and TRBJ1-2; weak D call: TRBD1 (5 bases). This CDR3 spans 15 amino acids. Trimming left V 3 bases short and J 6 bases short, with 20 bases between. Looked up from germline, CDR1 is SQVTM and CDR2 is ANQGSEA. The chain's CDR3 is CSVDGGQGRLHGYTF. The CDR3 DNA reads as TGCAGCGTTGATGGAGGGCAGGGAAGGTTGCATGGCTACACCTTC.

The genes are TRBV12-2 and TRBJ1-1; TRBD1, the D gene given by the table, was not confirmed from the DNA. TRBV12-2 is a listed pseudogene. The CDR3 has 19 amino acids. Written as DNA, the CDR3 is TGTGCAAGTCGCTTCGACTCGCTGGACAGGGGGCGCGAGGGTCGAAGGGCTTTCTTT. Protein: CASRFDSLDRGREGRRAFF.

The count of this clone is one. The chain combines TRBV7-9 with TRBJ1-1; possibly TRBD1 for D (6 bases). The CDR3 length is 14 residues. Germline V gives CDR1 SEHNR, CDR2 FQNEAQ (reference sequence). The ends were cut back, 5 bases at V and 3 bases at J, with 13 bases in the middle. This CDR3 is CASSHRASDTEAFF. As DNA, the CDR3 is TGTGCCAGCAGCCACAGGGCTTCCGACACTGAAGCTTTCTTT.

This clone showed up just once. The V and J genes are TRBV5-1 and TRBJ1-2; D gene unclear. The germline gives CDR1 SGHRS, CDR2 YFSETQ. The V and J ends lost 1 base and 5 bases respectively, with 9 bases between them. This CDR3 is 13 amino acids long. The CDR3 sequence: CASSLFGEYGYTF. In nucleotides, the CDR3 is TGCGCCAGCAGCTTGTTTGGGGAGTATGGCTACACCTTC. The full variable domain, its missing parts supplied by reference TRBV5-1 and TRBJ1-2, is KAGVTQTPRYLIKTRGQQVTLSCSPISGHRSVSWYQQTPGQGLQFLFEYFSETQRNKGNFPGRFSGRQFSNSRSEMNVSTLELGDSALYLCASSLFGEYGYTFGSGTRLTVV.

The chain uses TRBV28 and TRBJ1-5; D ambiguous. CDR1 is MDHEN, CDR2 SYDVKM, per germline. The CDR3 has 12 residues. Trimming took off 1 base at V and 5 bases at J, with 3 bases between the two ends. In DNA form, the CDR3 reads TGTGCCAGCAGTTTATCCTATCAGCCCCAGCATTTT. Encoded protein: CASSLSYQPQHF.

The chain joins TRBV10-3 to TRBJ2-7; a weak D match, TRBD1 (6 bases). Germline V gives CDR1 ENHRY, CDR2 SYGVKD. V was clipped by 4 bases and J by 7 bases, with 11 bases between them. The CDR3 sequence is 12 residues long. This CDR3 reads CAISGTDREQYF. The CDR3 DNA sequence: TGTGCCATCAGTGGGACCGACAGGGAGCAGTACTTC.

The chain employs TRBV29-1 and TRBJ2-3, with D perhaps given as TRBD1 or TRBD2 (5 bases each). Between the trimmed V and J ends, which lost 7 bases and 0 bases, there was a span of 14 bases. The CDR3 is 14 amino acids. The germline V gene has CDR1 SQVTM and CDR2 ANQGSEA. The CDR3 nucleotides are TGCAGCGCAACCGGGACGGCTAGCACAGATACGCAGTATTTT. Encoded protein: CSATGTASTDTQYF.

The CDR3 coding sequence is TGTGCCAGCAGCTTGGGAATGAACACTGAAGCTTTCTTT. Its translation is CASSLGMNTEAFF. J is TRBJ1-1 and V is TRBV5-6, with no clear D. The CDR3 loop spans 13 amino acids. V lost 0 bases to trimming and J lost 0 bases, with 3 bases between them. CDR1 SGHDT and CDR2 YYEEEE come from the germline V gene.

The V and J genes are TRBV28 and TRBJ2-7; 9 bases agree with TRBD2. CDR3 length equals 15 residues. V was pared by 5 bases and J by 0 bases, with 5 bases of the junction left unmatched. The germline gives CDR1 MDHEN, CDR2 SYDVKM. CDR3 coding DNA: TGTGCCAGCAGTCTAGCGGGAAGGAGCTCCTACGAGCAGTACTTC. Residues: CASSLAGRSSYEQYF. The full variable domain, in which reference TRBV28 and TRBJ2-7 provide the parts outside the CDR3, is DVKVTQSSRYLVKRTGEKVFLECVQDMDHENMFWYRQDPGLGLRLIYFSYDVKMKEKGDIPEGYSVSREKKERFSLILESASTNQTSMYLCASSLAGRSSYEQYFGPGTRLTVT.

This chain joins TRBV25-1 and TRBJ2-1, with 7 bases that match TRBD2. The V gene end was trimmed by 8 bases and the J gene end by 2 bases; junction bases not matched to a gene: 9. This CDR3 is 15 amino acids long. From germline, CDR1 is MGHDK and CDR2 SYGVNS. This chain's CDR3 is CASQEASGPYNEQFF. CDR3 sequence (DNA): TGTGCCAGCCAGGAAGCTAGCGGACCCTACAATGAGCAGTTCTTC.

J is TRBJ2-7 and V is TRBV5-1; D might be TRBD1 or TRBD2, each matching 5 bases. V was pared by 5 bases and J by 2 bases, with 23 bases between. The CDR3 contains 17 residues. Germline V gives CDR1 SGHRS, CDR2 YFSETQ. CDR3 nucleotides: TGCGCCAGCAGTTACACGGTGGGGGACCTTCCTCCCTACGAGCAGTACTTC. Protein: CASSYTVGDLPPYEQYF. The whole variable domain, filled in from reference TRBV5-1 and TRBJ2-7, reads KAGVTQTPRYLIKTRGQQVTLSCSPISGHRSVSWYQQTPGQGLQFLFEYFSETQRNKGNFPGRFSGRQFSNSRSEMNVSTLELGDSALYLCASSYTVGDLPPYEQYFGPGTRLTVT.

This clone appeared many times. The rearrangement joins TRBV11-2 to TRBJ1-3, with a tentative D call TRBD1 (5 bases). The CDR3 totals 15 residues. The V gene's germline CDR1 is SGHAT and CDR2 FQNNGV. Trimming cost V 0 bases and J 4 bases, with 10 bases left between them. For the CDR3, the DNA is TGTGCCAGCAGCTTAGATCGGGGACTCGGAAACACCATATATTTT. Amino acids: CASSLDRGLGNTIYF. The full variable domain, with the rest looked up from reference TRBV11-2 and TRBJ1-3, is EAGVAQSPRYKIIEKRQSVAFWCNPISGHATLYWYQQILGQGPKLLIQFQNNGVVDDSQLPKDRFSAERLKGVDSTLKIQPAKLEDSAVYLCASSLDRGLGNTIYFGEGSWLTVV.